This record concerns one T cell receptor beta chain sequence. Its specificity is unknown. Other DNA variants within this sample encode the same CDR3. The data belong to a study of shared clonotypes between healthy human individuals. Notes on the study in general: A few donors had roughly 5% of their naive CD4 clonotypes in common. The researchers took only blood, and tissue repertoires probably look different.

Trimming at V came to 0 bases and at J to 3 bases, leaving 2 bases not matched to a gene. The CDR3 covers 15 residues. Germline CDR1 reads MRHNA; CDR2 reads SNTAGT. Clones were read by immunoSEQ multiplex PCR, and TCRdb kept only the in-frame ones, dropping some. The sample shows about 1.4 million clones, roughly 96% of them seen only once. Donors had no recently reported acute infections or vaccinations and were HIV-negative. Sequenced sample: naive CD4+ T cells sorted from blood. The subset: CD45RA+ positively selected. This chain uses TRBV6-4 with TRBJ2-3, with 8 bases lining up with TRBD2. The TCR sequence derives from a man aged 25 to 45 in good health. DNA of the CDR3: TGTGCCAGCAGTGACTCAGGCGGGAGGACAGATACGCAGTATTTT. This gives the protein CASSDSGGRTDTQYF.